This TCR beta chain was documented in a study of glioma-infiltrating T cells after dendritic cell vaccination. On the study more broadly: Dendritic cells derived from monocytes and pulsed with autologous tumor lysate formed the vaccine.

PBMC were collected before vaccination, two weeks after the third vaccination, and at progression. Measured with immunoSEQ multiplex PCR; TCRdb has only the in-frame clones, and not every one. The top ten hold 15% to 18% of the sample, which has about 92,000 clones, approximately 90% seen once. A remark on this clone: What it binds is unknown.

With 1 base removed from V and 5 bases from J, the gap between germline ends came to 8 bases. This CDR3 region has 13 residues. From germline, CDR1 is SGHTA and CDR2 FQGNSA. Study results and caveats: Few patients contributed both blood and tumor specimens. Survival was not directly related to TCR clonality in these patients.

The TCR was taken from a human donor with glioblastoma. This sequence joins TRBV7-2 and TRBJ1-2; D remains unclear. The sequencing here drew on blood, taken before dendritic cell vaccination. The CDR3 nucleotides read TGTGCCAGCAGCTTAGACCCGGGATATGGCTACACCTTC. It codes for CASSLDPGYGYTF.